The 7 T cell receptor beta chains below all came from one sample that was sequenced in a study of blood T cell repertoires in COVID-19. TCRdb's table, derived via immunoSEQ multiplex PCR, lists solely in-frame clones and lacks some. Here the sample spans 120,000 to 150,000 clones, around 86% being singletons. Source material: peripheral blood. These receptors all come from a human donor in a cohort sampled during active COVID-19.

The chain is built from TRBV7-9 and TRBJ2-7, with 8 nucleotides matching TRBD2. Germline V gene data show CDR1 as SEHNR and CDR2 as FQNEAQ (reference sequence). Germline trimming cut 1 base from V and 2 bases from J; bases unmatched to any gene: 10. This CDR3 contains 17 residues. This CDR3 is CASSLVRTSGEPYEQYF. CDR3 coding DNA: TGTGCCAGCAGCTTAGTCCGCACTAGCGGTGAGCCCTACGAGCAGTACTTC.

The J gene is TRBJ1-1, the V gene TRBV2; TRBD1 matches 7 bases. Per germline, CDR1 SNHLY and CDR2 FYNNEI. J lost 2 bases, V lost 5 bases, and 8 bases had no gene match. The CDR3 runs 15 residues. The chain's CDR3 is CASSLNRGSNTEAFF. DNA for the CDR3: TGTGCCAGCAGTTTAAACAGGGGTAGTAACACTGAAGCTTTCTTT.

This clone has a handful of counts. The chain links TRBV4-2 to TRBJ2-7; 7 nucleotides line up with TRBD2. The CDR3 covers 16 residues. V was pared by 0 bases and J by 7 bases, with 12 bases of the junction left unmatched. Per the germline V gene, CDR1 is LGHNA and CDR2 is YNFKEQ. This CDR3 is CASSQDLRLAGREQYF. The CDR3, as DNA: TGTGCCAGCAGCCAAGATCTACGACTAGCTGGGAGGGAGCAGTACTTC.

J is TRBJ2-2 and V is TRBV3-1 (or the pseudogene TRBV3-2); possible D gene TRBD1, 5 bases. The CDR3 is 14 amino acids. The germline V gene has CDR1 LGHDT and CDR2 YNNKEL (reference sequence). V lost 3 bases and J lost 5, with 10 bases in between. The CDR3 region has the DNA TGTGCCAGCAGCCAGGGGCCGTCAACCGGGGAGCTGTTTTTT. This codes for CASSQGPSTGELFF.

This sequence joins TRBV18 and TRBJ2-7, with 7 bases lining up with TRBD1. V gave up 3 bases and J gave up 0 bases; unmatched junction bases: 5. Germline V gene sequence: CDR1 KGHSH, CDR2 LQKENI. This CDR3 is built from 15 residues. CDR3 sequence: CASSPGQYHSYEQYF. In DNA, the CDR3 is TGTGCCAGCTCACCGGGACAGTACCACTCCTACGAGCAGTACTTC.

DNA of the CDR3: TGTGCCACCGGGCGTTGGGGGCGGGCATCTAGCACAGATACGCAGTATTTT. It specifies CATGRWGRASSTDTQYF. The V call is TRBV27, the J call TRBJ2-3; tentative D call: TRBD1 (6 bases). This CDR3 contains 17 residues. V lost 10 bases to trimming and J lost 0 bases, with 23 bases between them. Germline CDR1 and CDR2: MNHEY and SMNVEV (reference sequence).

This clone has only a few counts. This sequence joins TRBV2 and TRBJ1-5; 10 bases align to TRBD1. J lost 6 bases, V lost 8 bases, and 7 bases had no gene match. The length of the CDR3 is 14 residues. Germline CDR1 reads SNHLY; CDR2 reads FYNNEI. The DNA for the CDR3 is TGTGCCAGCGGTGGGGACAGGGGTTTTCAGCCCCAGCATTTT. It specifies CASGGDRGFQPQHF. Full variable domain (rest looked up from reference TRBV2 and TRBJ1-5): EPEVTQTPSHQVTQMGQEVILRCVPISNHLYFYWYRQILGQKVEFLVSFYNNEISEKSEIFDDQFSVERPDGSNFTLKIRSTKLEDSAMYFCASGGDRGFQPQHFGDGTRLSIL.